This entry concerns a single T cell receptor beta chain. Its antigen is not known. Per germline, CDR1 SGHNT and CDR2 YYREEE (reference sequence). The CDR3 loop spans 14 amino acids. Trimming removed 5 bases at V and 7 bases at J, with 18 bases between. The data originate from a study of shared clonotypes between healthy human individuals. General study points: Clonotype sharing among donors was thought likely to change with sequencing depth.

The deep-level immunoSEQ assay was used. Authors' processing steps: ImmunoSEQ sequences covered only the junction and lacked quality scores; filtering therefore differed. Assay used: immunoSEQ multiplex PCR; TCRdb lists only in-frame clones, some missing. V and J calls and clone size are those listed in that table; D and trimming were worked out from the DNA. The sample consists of approximately 530,000 clones, 95% to 96% of them appearing once. The specimen was naive CD4+ T cells sorted from blood. Documented subset: CD45RA+ positively selected. This chain connects TRBV5-4 to TRBJ1-2, with no clear D. This TCR came from a woman aged 25 to 39 in good health. The CDR3 reads CASSPPRGEGGYTF. DNA for the CDR3: TGTGCCAGCAGTCCCCCCCGGGGAGAGGGTGGCTACACCTTC.